These 17 T cell receptor beta chains originate from one sample sequenced in a study of T cells in pancreatic ductal adenocarcinoma. No neoadjuvant therapy was given to the selected pancreatic ductal adenocarcinoma patients before their surgery. Libraries were prepared by immunoSEQ multiplex PCR; TCRdb keeps only in-frame clonotypes and omits some of them. The top ten hold roughly 3.1% of the sample, which has roughly 100,000 clones, more than 90% seen once. Sequencing used PBMCs. These receptors were collected from a human donor with pancreatic ductal adenocarcinoma.

V usage is TRBV30 and J usage is TRBJ2-3; 7 bases match TRBD2. This CDR3 region has 14 residues. Germline CDR1 and CDR2: GTSNPN and SVGIG (reference sequence). V shed 0 bases and J 5 bases; nucleotides not matched to a gene: 5. The CDR3 spells CAWSVGGRQDTQYF. The DNA of the CDR3 is TGTGCCTGGAGTGTCGGCGGGAGACAAGATACGCAGTATTTT.

V is TRBV5-1 and J is TRBJ2-3, with D possibly being TRBD2 (6 bases). The CDR3 extends over 16 amino acids. Deletions cut 0 bases from V and 2 bases from J, with 13 bases between. Germline CDR1 reads SGHRS; CDR2 reads YFSETQ. The DNA for the CDR3 is TGCGCCAGCAGCTTGGCGGGGGACGGGTACACAGATACGCAGTATTTT. It translates to CASSLAGDGYTDTQYF.

The chain recombines TRBV9 with TRBJ2-3; 9 bases map to TRBD1. CDR3 length equals 17 residues. Germline CDR1 reads SGDLS; CDR2 reads YYNGEE. Trimming removed 2 bases from V and 3 bases from J; junction bases left unmatched: 10. The CDR3: CASSVRLTGGTTDTQYF. The CDR3 DNA reads TGTGCCAGCAGCGTCCGATTGACAGGGGGGACAACAGATACGCAGTATTTT.

CDR3 coding DNA: TGCGCCAGCAGCCATGGACCGGGACAGGGTGTTTCCGAGCAGTACTTC. Translated, it gives CASSHGPGQGVSEQYF. The rearrangement joins TRBV4-1 to TRBJ2-7, with 9 bases identical to TRBD1. This CDR3 comprises 16 residues. V shed 3 bases and J 6 bases; nucleotides not matched to a gene: 12. Germline V CDR1 and CDR2: MGHRA, YSYEKL.

This rearrangement joins TRBV5-4 to TRBJ2-7; 7 nucleotides match TRBD2. Germline trimming cut 5 bases from V and 0 bases from J; bases unmatched to any gene: 8. In germline, CDR1 is SGHNT, CDR2 YYREEE (reference sequence). This CDR3 is 15 amino acids long. This chain's CDR3 is CASRTSSGSSYEQYF. CDR3 coding DNA: TGTGCCAGCAGGACCTCTAGCGGCAGCTCCTACGAGCAGTACTTC.

The chain employs TRBV5-1 and TRBJ1-1, with a possible D match to TRBD1 (5 bases). The CDR3 sequence is 15 residues long. Germline assignment: CDR1 SGHRS and CDR2 YFSETQ. V shed 1 base and J shed 5 bases, with 15 bases lying between them. For the CDR3, the DNA is TGCGCCAGCAGCTTGATCGGTGGGGGGGTAACTGAAGCTTTCTTT. Its translation is CASSLIGGGVTEAFF.

This clone appeared a few times. This sequence joins TRBV10-3 and TRBJ1-2, with 8 bases lining up with TRBD1. The CDR3 has 13 amino acids. J was trimmed by 6 bases and V by 4 bases; bases with no gene match: 4. Per the germline V gene, CDR1 is ENHRY and CDR2 is SYGVKD. The CDR3 reads CAISVGQGDGYTF. The CDR3 DNA sequence: TGTGCCATCAGTGTAGGACAGGGTGATGGCTACACCTTC.

This rearrangement joins TRBV4-1 to TRBJ2-2; a possible D gene is TRBD1 (6 bases). This CDR3 contains 16 residues. Germline CDR1 and CDR2: MGHRA and YSYEKL. The V end lost 0 bases, the J end lost 2 bases, and 10 bases lay between the germline ends. This CDR3 reads CASSQDGDINTGELFF. The CDR3 coding sequence is TGCGCCAGCAGCCAAGACGGGGACATCAACACCGGGGAGCTGTTTTTT.

This sequence joins TRBV7-8 and TRBJ2-5; 7 positions agree with TRBD2. Per germline, CDR1 SGHVS and CDR2 FQNEAQ. This CDR3 spans 17 amino acids. V was clipped by 2 bases and J by 6 bases; unmatched bases: 15. The CDR3 spells CASSLSAYRDGGKTQYF. The CDR3 nucleotides are TGTGCCAGCAGCTTATCCGCGTATAGGGACGGGGGGAAGACCCAGTACTTC.

The CDR3 is CATSRSGGNQPQHF. For the CDR3, the DNA is TGTGCCACCAGCAGATCAGGGGGCAATCAGCCCCAGCATTTT. This rearrangement joins TRBV15 to TRBJ1-5; D is perhaps TRBD1 (6 bases). The CDR3 is 14 amino acids. Germline assignment: CDR1 LNHNV and CDR2 YYDKDF (reference sequence). The V gene lost 2 bases and the J gene lost 2 bases, with 7 bases spanning the gap.

This chain uses TRBV6-5 with TRBJ1-1; D remains ambiguous. The germline gives CDR1 MNHEY, CDR2 SVGAGI. V gave up 0 bases and J gave up 0 bases, with 5 bases separating them. This CDR3 has 14 amino acids. Written as DNA, the CDR3 is TGTGCCAGCAGTTACTCCTTCTTGAACACTGAAGCTTTCTTT. Protein: CASSYSFLNTEAFF.

The sample holds one count of this clone. The chain carries TRBV6-5 and TRBJ2-1, with TRBD2 matching over 10 bases. This CDR3 has 14 amino acids. The V and J ends lost 0 bases and 15 bases, in that order; junction bases with no gene match: 8. CDR1 MNHEY and CDR2 SVGAGI come from the germline V gene. The CDR3 nucleotides read TGTGCCAGCAGTTACTCAACCTTAGCGGGAGGACTGTTCTTC. This gives the protein CASSYSTLAGGLFF.

The sample holds one count of this clone. V is TRBV10-2 and J is TRBJ2-7; D gene uncertain. The germline CDR1 and CDR2 sequences are WSHSY and SAAADI. The V and J ends lost 0 bases and 4 bases respectively, with 4 bases between them. The CDR3 runs to 12 residues. The CDR3 nucleotides are TGCGCCAGCAGTGAGTCTAGTTACGAGCAGTACTTC. It codes for CASSESSYEQYF.

In its sample, this clone was seen once. This chain joins TRBV7-7 and TRBJ1-1, with a tentative D call TRBD1 (5 bases). V dropped 6 bases and J dropped 1 base, with 9 bases sitting between them. This CDR3 comprises 13 residues. Germline assignment: CDR1 SSHAT and CDR2 FNYEAQ (reference sequence). The CDR3 sequence: CASSSQANTEAFF. The CDR3 DNA is TGTGCCAGCAGTTCACAGGCGAACACTGAAGCTTTCTTT.

The CDR3 DNA sequence: TGCGCCAGCAGTGAGGCGGGACTAGCGGGAGTGAATGAGCAGTTCTTC. Amino acid sequence: CASSEAGLAGVNEQFF. The chain combines TRBV10-1 with TRBJ2-1, with TRBD2 matching 14 bases. This CDR3 has 16 amino acids. The J segment lost 7 bases and the V segment lost 2 bases, leaving 4 bases of the junction unmatched. Germline values: CDR1 WNHNN, CDR2 SYGVQD (reference sequence).

The genes are TRBV18 and TRBJ1-1; TRBD1 might be the D (5 bases). V was cut by 6 bases and J by 7 bases, with 9 bases left in between. The CDR3 is made up of 11 amino acids. CDR1 is KGHSH, CDR2 LQKENI, per germline. In DNA, the CDR3 is TGTGCCAGCTCCCCTGACAGTGAAGCTTTCTTT. Protein: CASSPDSEAFF.

The table lists this clone with a count of one. V and J are TRBV5-1 and TRBJ1-3; weak D call: TRBD1 (6 bases). V lost 4 bases to trimming and J lost 0 bases, with 14 bases between them. Germline values: CDR1 SGHRS, CDR2 YFSETQ. This CDR3 is 16 amino acids long. The CDR3 region is CASSTAGTSSGNTIYF. CDR3 bases: TGCGCCAGCAGCACCGCCGGGACAAGCTCTGGAAACACCATATATTTT.